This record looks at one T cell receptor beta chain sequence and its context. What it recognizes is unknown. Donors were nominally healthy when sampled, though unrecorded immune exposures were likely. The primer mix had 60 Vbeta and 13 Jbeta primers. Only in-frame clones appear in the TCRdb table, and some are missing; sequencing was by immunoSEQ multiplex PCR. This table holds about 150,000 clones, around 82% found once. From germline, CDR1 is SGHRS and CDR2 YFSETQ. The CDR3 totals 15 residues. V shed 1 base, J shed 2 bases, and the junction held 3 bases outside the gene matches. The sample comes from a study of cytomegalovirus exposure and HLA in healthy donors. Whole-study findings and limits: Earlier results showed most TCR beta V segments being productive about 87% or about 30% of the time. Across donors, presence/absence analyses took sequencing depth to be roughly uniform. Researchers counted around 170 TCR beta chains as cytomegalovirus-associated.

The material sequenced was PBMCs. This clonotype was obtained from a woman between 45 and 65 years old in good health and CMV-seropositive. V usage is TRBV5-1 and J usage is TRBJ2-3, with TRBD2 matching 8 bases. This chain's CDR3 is CASSLSGGDTDTQYF. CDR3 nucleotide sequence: TGCGCCAGCAGCTTGAGCGGGGGAGACACAGATACGCAGTATTTT. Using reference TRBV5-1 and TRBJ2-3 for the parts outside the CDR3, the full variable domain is KAGVTQTPRYLIKTRGQQVTLSCSPISGHRSVSWYQQTPGQGLQFLFEYFSETQRNKGNFPGRFSGRQFSNSRSEMNVSTLELGDSALYLCASSLSGGDTDTQYFGPGTRLTVL.